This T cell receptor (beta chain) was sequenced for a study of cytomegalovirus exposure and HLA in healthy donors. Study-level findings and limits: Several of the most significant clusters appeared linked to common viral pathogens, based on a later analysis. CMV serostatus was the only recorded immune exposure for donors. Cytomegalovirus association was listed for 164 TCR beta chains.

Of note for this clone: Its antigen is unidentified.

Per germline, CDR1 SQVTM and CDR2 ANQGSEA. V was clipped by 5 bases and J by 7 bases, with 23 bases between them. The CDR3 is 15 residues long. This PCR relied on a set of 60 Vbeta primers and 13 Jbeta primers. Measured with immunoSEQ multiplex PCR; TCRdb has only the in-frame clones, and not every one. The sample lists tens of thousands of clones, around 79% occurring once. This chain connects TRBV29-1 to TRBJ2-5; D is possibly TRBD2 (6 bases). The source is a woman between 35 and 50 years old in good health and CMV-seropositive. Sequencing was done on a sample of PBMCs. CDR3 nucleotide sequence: TGCAGCGTTCAAAGGTTTATAGCGGAGCGGGTGACCCAGTACTTC. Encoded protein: CSVQRFIAERVTQYF.